The 18 T cell receptor beta chains below were found in one sample sequenced in a study of response to subunit inactivated influenza vaccine. From the RT-PCR reads, TCRdb called clonotypes with MiXCR, one entry per CDR3 protein. The data show a few hundred thousand distinct CDR3 sequences, 12% seen once. Here the sequenced sample was non-naive T cells sorted from PBMCs, taken 14 days before vaccination. Source of these receptors: a man aged 50 to 60 who received an inactivated influenza vaccine.

The chain employs TRBV6-1 and TRBJ1-4, with a possible D match to TRBD1 (6 bases). V gave up 6 bases and J gave up 0 bases, with 11 bases separating them. The CDR3 loop spans 15 amino acids. Germline CDR1 reads MNHNS; CDR2 reads SASEGT. The CDR3 region is CASRPTGTTNEKLFF. The CDR3, as DNA: TGTGCCAGCAGACCTACAGGGACAACTAATGAAAAACTGTTTTTT.

This clonotype was observed at least ten times. The gene calls are TRBV5-1 and TRBJ2-5; D gene ambiguous. The V end was cut by 5 bases, the J end by 5 bases, with 10 bases between. Germline loops: CDR1 SGHRS, CDR2 YFSETQ. CDR3 size: 12 residues. DNA for the CDR3: TGCGCCAGCAGATGGGCCGGGGAGACCCAGTACTTC. This translates into CASRWAGETQYF.

This clonotype was seen only a few times. The rearrangement links TRBV6-5 to TRBJ2-2, with TRBD1 matching 10 bases. V shed 0 bases, J shed 5 bases, and the junction held 6 bases outside the gene matches. CDR1 and CDR2 from the germline V gene are MNHEY and SVGAGI. This CDR3 comprises 17 residues. In DNA form, the CDR3 reads TGTGCCAGCAGTTACTCGATGACAGGGGGCTGGACCGGGGAGCTGTTTTTT. This translates into CASSYSMTGGWTGELFF.

This clonotype was found a few times. The gene calls are TRBV4-2 and TRBJ2-5; the match to TRBD2 covers 8 bases. V shed 2 bases and J 0 bases; nucleotides not matched to a gene: 8. CDR1 LGHNA and CDR2 YNFKEQ come from the germline V gene. This CDR3 is built from 17 residues. As DNA, the CDR3 is TGTGCCAGCAGCCAACGGACACAGCGGGGGTACCAAGAGACCCAGTACTTC. This translates into CASSQRTQRGYQETQYF.

This chain uses TRBV11-2 with TRBJ2-3, with TRBD2 matching over 8 bases. The CDR3 totals 18 residues. Germline loops: CDR1 SGHAT, CDR2 FQNNGV. Unmatched junction bases numbered 13, after V lost 1 base and J lost 4 bases. DNA for the CDR3: TGTGCCAGCAGCTTAGTAGGGTGGAGCGGGAGATTCCCAGATACGCAGTATTTT. Translated: CASSLVGWSGRFPDTQYF.

The CDR3 region is CASSTTNRENTEAFF. CDR3 nucleotide sequence: TGCGCCAGCAGCACCACAAACAGGGAGAACACTGAAGCTTTCTTT. V is TRBV5-1 and J is TRBJ1-1; the D gene is possibly TRBD1 (6 bases). This CDR3 comprises 15 residues. Germline V gives CDR1 SGHRS, CDR2 YFSETQ. With 4 bases removed from V and 1 base from J, the gap between germline ends came to 14 bases.

This clonotype was recorded at least ten times. The rearrangement uses TRBV12-3 or TRBV12-4 and TRBJ2-2; maybe TRBD1 (8 bases). The CDR3 is 16 amino acids. V lost 5 bases and J lost 5, with 18 bases in between. Here the CDR3 reads CASSPRDRGGTGELFF. As DNA, the CDR3 is TGTGCCAGCAGTCCCCGAGACAGGGGAGGGACCGGGGAGCTGTTTTTT.

This clonotype has more than one count but fewer than ten. The chain combines TRBV20-1 with TRBJ2-6; D is ambiguous. Germline-derived CDR1 and CDR2 are DFQATT and SNEGSKA (reference sequence). The V gene lost 0 bases and the J gene lost 4 bases, with 10 bases spanning the gap. This CDR3 is 15 amino acids long. The CDR3 nucleotides are TGCAGTGCTAGAGATCTCGAGGCGGGGGCCAACGTCCTGACTTTC. Its translation: CSARDLEAGANVLTF.

The chain links TRBV6-1 to TRBJ2-7; unclear D gene. This CDR3 has 14 amino acids. Germline V gene sequence: CDR1 MNHNS, CDR2 SASEGT. The V gene lost 4 bases and the J gene lost 2 bases, with 12 bases spanning the gap. The CDR3 DNA reads TGTGCCAGCAGTGTAGTCCCGAATCCCTACGAGCAGTACTTC. Translation: CASSVVPNPYEQYF.

This clonotype was observed a handful of times. This chain uses TRBV6-1 with TRBJ1-6; no reliable D call. Germline CDR1 is MNHNS and CDR2 is SASEGT. With 6 bases removed from V and 8 bases from J, the gap between germline ends came to 11 bases. The CDR3 runs to 13 residues. The CDR3 DNA reads TGTGCCAGCAGGGCCACATCAGATTCACCCCTCCACTTT. Translated, it gives CASRATSDSPLHF.

This clonotype was picked up many times. The chain couples TRBV4-2 to TRBJ2-7; perhaps TRBD1 as D (6 bases). Germline-derived CDR1 and CDR2 are LGHNA and YNFKEQ. The CDR3 totals 13 residues. Trimming pared 4 bases from V and 2 bases from J, leaving 9 bases between. The CDR3 protein is CASSRDKTYEQYF. CDR3 nucleotides: TGTGCCAGCAGCCGGGACAAGACCTACGAGCAGTACTTC.

This clonotype was observed a few times. The chain carries TRBV30 and TRBJ1-6; 8 bases are a match to TRBD1. The junction had 1 base not matched to a gene; V was cut back by 3 bases and J by 9 bases. Germline V gives CDR1 GTSNPN, CDR2 SVGIG (reference sequence). The CDR3 covers 12 residues. CDR3 amino acids: CAWSGQGSPLHF. CDR3 in DNA: TGTGCCTGGAGCGGACAGGGTTCACCCCTCCACTTT. The whole variable domain, remainder taken from reference TRBV30 and TRBJ1-6, is SQTIHQWPATLVQPVGSPLSLECTVEGTSNPNLYWYRQAAGRGLQLLFYSVGIGQISSEVPQNLSASRPQDRQFILSSKKLLLSDSGFYLCAWSGQGSPLHFGNGTRLTVT.

The gene calls are TRBV6-1 and TRBJ2-3, with 8 bases aligning to TRBD2. The V gene's germline CDR1 is MNHNS and CDR2 SASEGT. The CDR3 runs to 16 residues. V was pared by 2 bases and J by 6 bases, with 10 bases of the junction left unmatched. The CDR3 DNA follows: TGTGCCAGCAGTGAAAAGCGGGAGAATTTTGGGGATACGCAGTATTTT. Translating gives CASSEKRENFGDTQYF.

In this sample, this clonotype turned up a few times. The DNA of the CDR3 is TGTGCCAGCAGCTTAATCTCAGGGTTGGGGACCCAGTACTTC. Protein product: CASSLISGLGTQYF. V is TRBV11-2 and J is TRBJ2-5; the D gene is possibly TRBD1 (5 bases). The ends were cut back, 2 bases at V and 7 bases at J, with 14 bases in the middle. The CDR3 sequence is 14 residues long. From germline, CDR1 is SGHAT and CDR2 FQNNGV.

The genes are TRBV10-1 and TRBJ2-1; a possible D gene is TRBD1 (6 bases). V was trimmed by 3 bases and J by 2 bases, leaving 11 bases between them. CDR3 length: 15 amino acids. Germline assignment: CDR1 WNHNN and CDR2 SYGVQD (reference sequence). CDR3 protein: CASSELGAPYNEQFF. For the CDR3, the DNA is TGCGCCAGCAGTGAATTGGGGGCCCCCTACAATGAGCAGTTCTTC.

This clonotype came up once. The V and J genes are TRBV11-2 and TRBJ2-3, with TRBD2 matching 7 bases. J gave up 4 bases and V 3 bases, and 7 bases lay outside the gene matches. The CDR3 loop spans 15 amino acids. Germline V gene data show CDR1 as SGHAT and CDR2 as FQNNGV. The CDR3 reads CASSFRTSRSDTQYF. For the CDR3, the DNA is TGTGCCAGCAGCTTCCGGACTAGTCGGTCAGATACGCAGTATTTT.

This chain connects TRBV7-6 to TRBJ2-1; 10 bases align to TRBD2. CDR3 size: 15 residues. V trimming: 2 bases; J trimming: 5 bases; junction bases outside the gene matches: 3. Germline V CDR1 and CDR2: SGHVS, FNYEAQ. The DNA of the CDR3 is TGTGCCAGCAGCTTAAGCGGGAGGGCTAACAATGAGCAGTTCTTC. It encodes CASSLSGRANNEQFF.

This clonotype occurred many times. This chain joins TRBV6-5 and TRBJ2-2, with D perhaps TRBD1 (6 bases). V was cut by 1 base and J by 1 base, with 10 bases left in between. The CDR3 sequence is 16 residues long. CDR1 and CDR2 (germline): MNHEY, SVGAGI. CDR3 amino acids: CASSYLQGMNTGELFF. The CDR3 coding sequence is TGTGCCAGCAGTTACTTACAGGGAATGAACACCGGGGAGCTGTTTTTT.